These T cell receptor beta chains were read from a single sample in a study of T cell repertoires in cytomegalovirus infection. In TCRdb, the reads were re-called with MiXCR into one record per CDR3 protein. The sample yields about 530,000 distinct CDR3 sequences, around 27% seen once. The material sequenced was PBMCs. The receptors originated from a human donor in good health (CMV status not recorded). Some clones in this sample may be carry-over from other donors' samples. The CDR3 runs from the conserved cysteine through the conserved F or W. D genes are given only for firm matches. Some rows have no size entry. The others give once, few or many, or a class for an expanded clone.

TRBD1 | 14 | TRBJ1-1 | few | TRBV18 | CASSGTVTDTEAFF | TGTGCCAGCTCAGGGACAGTTACGGACACTGAAGCTTTCTTT
. | 14 | TRBJ1-2 | few | TRBV19 | CATASQSSNYGYTF | TGTGCCACCGCGTCACAGTCCTCTAACTATGGCTACACCTTC
. | 15 | TRBJ1-5 | few | TRBV7-8 | CASSLGTYSNQPQHF | TGTGCCAGCAGCTTAGGGACATATAGCAATCAGCCCCAGCATTTT
TRBD2 | 16 | TRBJ2-3 | . | TRBV6-2/TRBV6-3 | CASSSPTSGSADTQYF | TGTGCCAGCAGTTCCCCTACTAGCGGGAGTGCAGATACGCAGTATTTT
TRBD1 | 14 | TRBJ1-2 | . | TRBV28 | CASSGQGLPYGYTF | TGTGCCAGCAGCGGACAGGGGCTTCCGTATGGCTACACCTTC
. | 15 | TRBJ2-4 | . | TRBV7-2 | CASSLALRANNIQYF | TGTGCCAGCAGCTTAGCGTTAAGGGCAAATAACATTCAGTACTTC
TRBD1 | 13 | TRBJ2-7 | . | TRBV5-5 | CASSNRDSYEQYF | TGTGCCAGCAGCAACCGGGACAGCTACGAGCAGTACTTC
TRBD1 | 14 | TRBJ1-1 | . | TRBV5-1 | CASSLIGTAEEAFF | TGCGCCAGCAGCTTAATTGGGACAGCAGAGGAAGCTTTCTTT
. | 14 | TRBJ2-5 | . | TRBV7-2 | CASSTYYGAETQYF | TGTGCCAGCAGCACCTACTATGGGGCCGAGACCCAGTACTTC
. | 14 | TRBJ1-2 | few | TRBV7-2 | CASSLGRKTYGYTF | TGTGCCAGCAGCTTGGGCAGAAAGACCTATGGCTACACCTTC
. | 15 | TRBJ2-7 | . | TRBV5-1 | CASSLGSGVAYEQYF | TGCGCCAGCAGCTTGGGGTCAGGGGTCGCCTACGAGCAGTACTTC
TRBD1 | 15 | TRBJ1-1 | many | TRBV7-8 | CASSLQTGGGTEAFF | TGTGCCAGCAGCTTACAAACAGGGGGGGGCACTGAAGCTTTCTTT
. | 18 | TRBJ2-6 | many | TRBV7-2 | CASSLEMRPGDGANVLTF | TGTGCCAGCAGCTTAGAGATGAGACCGGGGGACGGGGCCAACGTCCTGACTTTC
. | 16 | TRBJ1-4 | . | TRBV19 | CATGYPRRSTNEKLFF | TGTGCCACCGGTTACCCCAGACGAAGCACTAATGAAAAACTGTTTTTT
. | 14 | TRBJ2-7 | many | TRBV7-2 | CASSPTVGPYEQYF | TGTGCCAGCAGCCCCACCGTAGGGCCCTACGAGCAGTACTTC
TRBD2 | 16 | TRBJ2-1 | many | TRBV28 | CASSSLGLAGVSEQFF | TGTGCCAGCAGTTCCTTGGGACTAGCGGGAGTTTCTGAGCAGTTCTTC
. | 13 | TRBJ1-2 | . | TRBV2 | CASSADTNYGYTF | TGTGCCAGCAGTGCGGACACCAACTATGGCTACACCTTC
TRBD2 | 15 | TRBJ2-5 | . | TRBV20-1 | CSAPGAGDTRKTQYF | TGCAGTGCCCCCGGGGCGGGAGATACAAGAAAGACCCAGTACTTC
. | 14 | TRBJ2-5 | . | TRBV12-3/TRBV12-4 | CASSPGRREETQYF | TGTGCCAGCAGCCCGGGACGGAGGGAAGAGACCCAGTACTTC
. | 14 | TRBJ2-1 | many | TRBV12-3/TRBV12-4 | CASIFGTGSNEQFF | TGTGCCAGCATTTTTGGAACAGGGAGTAATGAGCAGTTCTTC
. | 15 | TRBJ1-2 | . | TRBV5-1 | CASSFREGPGYGYTF | TGCGCCAGCAGCTTTCGGGAGGGGCCGGGGTATGGCTACACCTTC